Listed here are 12 T cell receptor beta chains from one sample, sequenced in a study of PD-L1 blockade in urothelial cancer. Sequencing was performed with immunoSEQ multiplex PCR; in TCRdb, only in-frame clones are kept and a portion is missing. Of about 110,000 clones listed, 70% to 85% are singletons. The starting material was PBMCs, obtained around atezolizumab (anti-PD-L1) treatment. The source of these receptors is a man over 45 with urothelial cancer.

The genes are TRBV2 and TRBJ2-3; 13 nucleotides align to TRBD2. CDR3 length: 17 residues. CDR1 is SNHLY and CDR2 is FYNNEI in the germline V gene. V dropped 3 bases and J dropped 4; count of bases not matched to a gene: 7. The CDR3 is CASSDARTSGSADTQYF. The CDR3 nucleotides read TGTGCCAGCAGTGACGCGCGGACTAGCGGGAGCGCAGATACGCAGTATTTT.

CDR3 DNA sequence: TGCGCCAGCAGCCAAGGGGCCGGGACAGCTCCTAGCTCCTACGAGCAGTACTTC. Protein product: CASSQGAGTAPSSYEQYF. V gene TRBV4-1 combines with J gene TRBJ2-7, with 7 bases that match TRBD1. V shed 1 base and J 0 bases; nucleotides not matched to a gene: 12. Germline assignment: CDR1 MGHRA and CDR2 YSYEKL. The CDR3 covers 18 residues.

The V gene is TRBV9, the J gene TRBJ2-3; D not resolved. Germline CDR1 reads SGDLS; CDR2 reads YYNGEE. The CDR3 length is 15 residues. V lost 3 bases and J 0 bases, leaving 11 bases between the germline ends. CDR3 bases: TGTGCCAGCAGCGCCGACATGCTTAGCACAGATACGCAGTATTTT. Amino acids: CASSADMLSTDTQYF.

The rearrangement uses TRBV7-2 and TRBJ1-2, with TRBD1 matching 10 bases. There are 14 residues in the CDR3. V trimming: 4 bases; J trimming: 4 bases; junction bases outside the gene matches: 3. The germline CDR1 and CDR2 sequences are SGHTA and FQGNSA. CDR3: CASSSGQGGYGYTF. Here the CDR3 DNA reads TGTGCCAGCAGCTCCGGACAGGGGGGCTATGGCTACACCTTC.

V gene TRBV5-1 combines with J gene TRBJ1-1; D perhaps matches TRBD1 (5 bases). V lost 4 bases and J 1 base, leaving 11 bases between the germline ends. The CDR3 is made up of 14 amino acids. Germline V gene data show CDR1 as SGHRS and CDR2 as YFSETQ. This CDR3 reads CASSTLDRNTEAFF. DNA for the CDR3: TGCGCCAGCAGCACCTTAGACAGGAACACTGAAGCTTTCTTT. Together with reference TRBV5-1 and TRBJ1-1, the CDR3 gives the full variable domain: KAGVTQTPRYLIKTRGQQVTLSCSPISGHRSVSWYQQTPGQGLQFLFEYFSETQRNKGNFPGRFSGRQFSNSRSEMNVSTLELGDSALYLCASSTLDRNTEAFFGQGTRLTVV.

This chain links TRBV10-1 with TRBJ2-7; 9 bases agree with TRBD2. This CDR3 has 14 residues. The germline CDR1 and CDR2 sequences are WNHNN and SYGVQD (reference sequence). Trimming cost V 6 bases and J 0 bases; bases outside gene matches: 3. Here the CDR3 DNA reads TGCGCCAGCAGCCCTAGCGGGGACTCCTACGAGCAGTACTTC. Protein product: CASSPSGDSYEQYF.

V gene TRBV28 combines with J gene TRBJ1-5; TRBD1 might be the D (5 bases). In germline, CDR1 is MDHEN, CDR2 SYDVKM. V was shortened by 7 bases and J by 7 bases, with 23 bases between the two germline ends. There are 16 residues in the CDR3. The CDR3 loop is CASNTFQGFWQQPQHF. The CDR3 coding sequence is TGTGCCAGCAACACCTTCCAGGGATTTTGGCAGCAGCCCCAGCATTTT.

This clone was observed once. The chain joins TRBV11-2 to TRBJ2-1; D unclear. The germline V and J ends were trimmed by 0 bases and 6 bases, with 6 bases remaining between them. Germline-derived CDR1 and CDR2 are SGHAT and FQNNGV. The CDR3 loop spans 13 amino acids. CDR3 bases: TGTGCCAGCAGCTTAGATCAGATCAATGAGCAGTTCTTC. Protein: CASSLDQINEQFF.

A few counts support this clone. The J gene is TRBJ1-2, the V gene TRBV30, with TRBD1 identical over 7 bases. This CDR3 is built from 13 residues. Unmatched junction bases numbered 10, after V lost 4 bases and J lost 8 bases. Germline CDR1 reads GTSNPN; CDR2 reads SVGIG (reference sequence). The DNA of the CDR3 is TGTGCCTGGACCCCCCCAGGGGGGCGAGGCTACACCTTC. Encoded protein: CAWTPPGGRGYTF.

The rearrangement joins TRBV6-4 to TRBJ2-5; 9 bases are shared with TRBD2. The CDR3 length is 15 residues. Germline V lookup: CDR1 MRHNA, CDR2 SNTAGT. J was trimmed by 0 bases and V by 5 bases; bases with no gene match: 4. The CDR3 region is CASSRLAGHQETQYF. The CDR3 DNA is TGTGCCAGCAGTAGGCTAGCGGGGCACCAAGAGACCCAGTACTTC.

This clone was observed a single time. The chain uses TRBV5-1 and TRBJ1-1; D is unresolved. From germline, CDR1 is SGHRS and CDR2 YFSETQ. The CDR3 covers 14 residues. Trimming removed 3 bases at V and 1 base at J, with 10 bases between. CDR3 amino acids: CASSSRVPNTEAFF. The DNA for the CDR3 is TGCGCCAGCAGCTCGCGGGTCCCGAACACTGAAGCTTTCTTT.

This chain links TRBV28 with TRBJ1-2; no clear D gene. The germline V gene encodes CDR1 MDHEN and CDR2 SYDVKM. The germline V and J ends were trimmed by 2 bases and 5 bases, with 9 bases remaining between them. This CDR3 is built from 13 residues. The CDR3 sequence is CASSLGLKYGYTF. The CDR3 nucleotides are TGTGCCAGCAGTTTAGGACTCAAATATGGCTACACCTTC.